These 7 T cell receptor beta chains were sequenced from one sample in a study of cytomegalovirus exposure and HLA in healthy donors. It was with 60 Vbeta and 13 Jbeta primers that the PCR ran. Repertoires were generated with immunoSEQ multiplex PCR, while TCRdb's copy carries only in-frame clones and drops some. The sample's table shows more than 85,000 clones. Sequencing used PBMCs. These receptors all come from a girl aged 5-17 years in good health and CMV-seropositive.

This chain joins TRBV10-2 and TRBJ1-5; D is uncertain. The CDR3 totals 14 residues. Deletions cut 2 bases from V and 4 bases from J, with 9 bases between. CDR1 is WSHSY and CDR2 is SAAADI in the germline V gene. CDR3 sequence reads: CASSEAGSNQPQHF. Here the CDR3 DNA reads TGCGCCAGCAGTGAGGCGGGCAGTAATCAGCCCCAGCATTTT.

The V and J genes are TRBV7-2 and TRBJ2-7; D is uncertain. Germline V gives CDR1 SGHTA, CDR2 FQGNSA. The germline V and J ends were trimmed by 5 bases and 1 base, with 9 bases remaining between them. The CDR3 length is 13 residues. CDR3 residues: CASSPGGSYEQYF. CDR3 bases: TGTGCCAGCAGCCCAGGTGGGTCCTACGAGCAGTACTTC.

The gene calls are TRBV30 and TRBJ1-1, with D hard to call. Germline values: CDR1 GTSNPN, CDR2 SVGIG (reference sequence). Trimming left V 7 bases short and J 1 base short, with 10 bases between. CDR3 length: 12 residues. The CDR3 bases are TGTGCCTCCTCAGGAGGGAACACTGAAGCTTTCTTT. Protein product: CASSGGNTEAFF.

This chain connects TRBV6-5 to TRBJ1-5; TRBD1 might be the D (6 bases). The CDR3 runs 15 residues. The V gene's germline CDR1 is MNHEY and CDR2 SVGAGI. Trimming removed 4 bases from V and 0 bases from J, with 10 bases in between. The CDR3 here is CASSSGQSSNQPQHF. CDR3 nucleotides: TGTGCCAGCAGTTCCGGACAGTCTAGCAATCAGCCCCAGCATTTT.

Written as DNA, the CDR3 is TGTGCCAGCAGCTTGGATAGTGAAAAACTGTTTTTT. Translated, it gives CASSLDSEKLFF. The chain combines TRBV5-6 with TRBJ1-4; D unclear. Trimming left V 0 bases short and J 7 bases short, with 4 bases between. The germline CDR1 and CDR2 sequences are SGHDT and YYEEEE. The CDR3 has 12 residues.

The V and J genes are TRBV4-2 and TRBJ2-1, with 9 bases aligning to TRBD1. The CDR3 is 16 residues long. Germline values: CDR1 LGHNA, CDR2 YNFKEQ. The V and J ends lost 1 base and 5 bases, in that order; junction bases with no gene match: 6. The CDR3 bases are TGTGCCAGCAGCCAAGGGACAGGGGAGGCCGACAATGAGCAGTTCTTC. It yields the protein CASSQGTGEADNEQFF.

This chain links TRBV4-3 with TRBJ1-2; D remains ambiguous. V lost 0 bases, J lost 3 bases, and 17 bases lay in between. Germline values: CDR1 LGHNA, CDR2 YSLEER. The CDR3 is made up of 17 amino acids. The CDR3 is CASSQDLQITRDYGYTF. The CDR3 coding sequence is TGCGCCAGCAGCCAAGATCTCCAGATCACTCGGGACTATGGCTACACCTTC.